This TCR beta chain originates from a study of blood T cell repertoires in COVID-19. The data were produced by immunoSEQ multiplex PCR, yet TCRdb's version contains in-frame clones alone and is incomplete. The sample records hundreds of thousands of clones, 80% being singletons. This clone was counted a few times. The CDR3 runs to 14 residues. Germline V gene data show CDR1 as MDHEN and CDR2 as SYDVKM. The germline V and J ends were trimmed by 6 bases and 7 bases, with 18 bases remaining between them. The sequenced material came from PBMCs or T cells enriched from blood (not recorded which). The source of this sequence is a man aged 25-45 years with acute COVID-19. The chain recombines TRBV28 with TRBJ1-1; D perhaps matches TRBD1 (6 bases). Written as DNA, the CDR3 is TGTGCCAGCAGGCTCCAGGGGCTTTGGGGTGAAGCTTTCTTT. Translated, it gives CASRLQGLWGEAFF. Variable domain in full (rest from reference TRBV28 and TRBJ1-1): DVKVTQSSRYLVKRTGEKVFLECVQDMDHENMFWYRQDPGLGLRLIYFSYDVKMKEKGDIPEGYSVSREKKERFSLILESASTNQTSMYLCASRLQGLWGEAFFGQGTRLTVV.